This T cell receptor (beta chain) was retrieved from a study of vaccination and CD4 T cells after COVID-19. Study-wide background: Treatment of control cultures consisted of a CEFX pool, an HIV-1 Nef pool, or no peptide.

Researchers used the Oncomine TCR Beta short-read assay to sequence DNA from cultured CD4+ T cells. From the PCR reads, TCRdb called clonotypes with MiXCR, one entry per CDR3 protein. This table holds approximately 8,500 distinct CDR3 sequences, more than 45% found once. With respect to this clonotype: Its antigen is unidentified.

Treatment defined: roughly 10-day PBMC culture with coronavirus spike peptide pools or control peptides (ViraFEST assay). Antigen-specific T cells were expanded with peptide pools by ViraFEST, and TCRs were then sequenced. Germline V gene sequence: CDR1 MNHNS, CDR2 SASEGT. V gave up 0 bases and J gave up 4 bases, with 4 bases separating them. This CDR3 contains 13 residues. The V gene is TRBV6-1, the J gene TRBJ1-5; no clear D gene. The specimen sequenced was CD4+ T cells from blood, cultured in vitro. The receptor comes from a human donor who had recovered from COVID-19. In DNA, the CDR3 is TGTGCCAGCAGTGAAGCAAGGAATCAGCCCCAGCATTTT. Translation: CASSEARNQPQHF.